This T cell receptor (beta chain) is drawn from a study of blood T cell repertoires in COVID-19. Original processing notes: The assay estimated nucleated cells by amplifying reference gene primers. Assay used: immunoSEQ multiplex PCR; TCRdb lists only in-frame clones, some missing. V and J calls and clone size are given by that table; D and trimming were obtained from the DNA. The data show 200,000 to 250,000 clones, about 84% seen once. The V gene end was trimmed by 4 bases and the J gene end by 4 bases; junction bases not matched to a gene: 10. Per germline, CDR1 SGHTA and CDR2 FQGNSA. The CDR3 length is 15 residues.

Sequencing was done on a sample of peripheral blood. The chain has TRBV7-2 and TRBJ2-7; TRBD2 aligns across 7 bases. This clonotype was obtained from a human donor in a cohort sampled during active COVID-19. CDR3 coding DNA: TGTGCCAGCAGCTCTACTCCTCAGCGGGGTTACGAGCAGTACTTC. Translation: CASSSTPQRGYEQYF.